The 19 T cell receptor beta chains presented below share a single source sample, sequenced in a study of blood T cell repertoires in COVID-19. Data came from immunoSEQ multiplex PCR; TCRdb stores just in-frame clones and leaves some out. The table shows approximately 88,000 clones, with 75% to 95% occurring only once. The sample was peripheral blood. These receptor sequences come from a woman aged 45-60 years in a cohort sampled during active COVID-19.

The chain uses TRBV20-1 and TRBJ2-7; 7 nucleotides match TRBD2. Germline CDR1 reads DFQATT; CDR2 reads SNEGSKA (reference sequence). With V trimmed by 3 bases and J by 0 bases, 11 bases remained unmatched. This CDR3 spans 16 amino acids. The DNA for the CDR3 is TGCAGTGCTAGTGGTGGGACTAATCTCTTCTCCTACGAGCAGTACTTC. Its protein product is CSASGGTNLFSYEQYF.

In DNA form, the CDR3 reads TGTGCCAGTACCCCCCAGGGGGGCGCTAACTATGGCTACACCTTC. As protein: CASTPQGGANYGYTF. V is TRBV19 and J is TRBJ1-2; 7 bases match TRBD1. The CDR3 consists of 15 residues. The germline gives CDR1 LNHDA, CDR2 SQIVND (reference sequence). Unmatched junction bases numbered 8, after V lost 7 bases and J lost 0 bases.

The chain links TRBV4-1 to TRBJ1-2; weak D call: TRBD1 (6 bases). CDR3 length: 15 amino acids. Germline V gene data show CDR1 as MGHRA and CDR2 as YSYEKL. The ends were cut back, 7 bases at V and 1 base at J, with 16 bases in the middle. CDR3 DNA sequence: TGCGCCAGCACAATGTCAGGGGTACTTAACTATGGCTACACCTTC. Translated, it gives CASTMSGVLNYGYTF.

The gene calls are TRBV19 and TRBJ2-3, with 8 positions matching TRBD2. J was trimmed by 6 bases and V by 6 bases; bases with no gene match: 5. The CDR3 extends over 13 amino acids. Germline assignment: CDR1 LNHDA and CDR2 SQIVND (reference sequence). CDR3 loop: CASSLRGGDTQYF. The CDR3 DNA reads as TGTGCCAGTAGCTTGCGCGGGGGGGATACGCAGTATTTT.

V usage is TRBV30 and J usage is TRBJ1-1, with 7 bases that match TRBD1. CDR1 and CDR2 from the germline V gene are GTSNPN and SVGIG (reference sequence). This CDR3 has 13 residues. V shed 3 bases and J 7 bases; nucleotides not matched to a gene: 8. In DNA, the CDR3 is TGTGCCTGGAGACAGGGGCTTATTGGTGAAGCTTTCTTT. It encodes CAWRQGLIGEAFF.

This chain joins TRBV5-1 and TRBJ1-4; unclear D gene. V gave up 0 bases and J gave up 0 bases, with 3 bases separating them. CDR3 size: 14 residues. CDR1 is SGHRS and CDR2 is YFSETQ in the germline V gene. The CDR3 bases are TGCGCCAGCAGCTTGGGGCCAACTAATGAAAAACTGTTTTTT. Translated: CASSLGPTNEKLFF.

Note on this clone: The same CDR3 also results from other DNA sequences found in this sample. CDR3 DNA: TGCGCCAGCAGCCCCGGGACTAGCGGGAGGGCGGGGGAGCAGTACTTC. It is translated as CASSPGTSGRAGEQYF. The rearrangement uses TRBV5-1 and TRBJ2-7; TRBD2 matches 16 bases. The CDR3 runs to 16 residues. Germline V gives CDR1 SGHRS, CDR2 YFSETQ. V was pared by 4 bases and J by 7 bases, with 8 bases of the junction left unmatched.

The chain combines TRBV11-2 with TRBJ2-5, with D tentatively TRBD2 (5 bases). Germline V gene lookup returns CDR1 SGHAT and CDR2 FQNNGV. The CDR3 sequence is 12 residues long. Trimming stripped 5 bases from V and 4 bases from J, with 8 bases between. Here the CDR3 reads CASSLLAETQYF. DNA of the CDR3: TGTGCCAGCAGCCTTCTAGCAGAGACCCAGTACTTC.

CDR3 region: CASSPGQGGSYEQYF. Written as DNA, the CDR3 is TGTGCCAGCAGCCCAGGACAGGGAGGGAGCTACGAGCAGTACTTC. The V gene is TRBV11-3, the J gene TRBJ2-7; the D gene is possibly TRBD1 (8 bases). Germline V gene sequence: CDR1 SGHNT, CDR2 YENEEA. This CDR3 is 15 amino acids long. V lost 5 bases, J lost 3 bases, and 17 bases lay in between.

The V gene is TRBV19, the J gene TRBJ2-5, with D tentatively TRBD2 (7 bases). The CDR3 is 14 residues long. V was cut by 7 bases and J by 5 bases, with 17 bases left in between. Per germline, CDR1 LNHDA and CDR2 SQIVND (reference sequence). CDR3 sequence reads: CASKERGAFETQYF. The DNA of the CDR3 is TGTGCCAGTAAGGAACGGGGGGCTTTTGAGACCCAGTACTTC. The variable domain in full, completed from reference TRBV19 and TRBJ2-5, reads DGGITQSPKYLFRKEGQNVTLSCEQNLNHDAMYWYRQDPGQGLRLIYYSQIVNDFQKGDIAEGYSVSREKKESFPLTVTSAQKNPTAFYLCASKERGAFETQYFGPGTRLLVL.

This clone was counted between two and nine times. The chain has TRBV5-1 and TRBJ1-5, with D maybe TRBD1 (6 bases). V was trimmed by 4 bases and J by 7 bases, leaving 18 bases between them. The V gene's germline CDR1 is SGHRS and CDR2 YFSETQ. This CDR3 contains 15 residues. The CDR3 DNA reads as TGCGCCAGCAGCCCGGGCTTGGGGGCTAAGCAGCCCCAGCATTTT. Translated, it gives CASSPGLGAKQPQHF.

The rearrangement uses TRBV27 and TRBJ2-7; D may be TRBD2 (5 bases). The V gene's germline CDR1 is MNHEY and CDR2 SMNVEV (reference sequence). This CDR3 contains 15 residues. V lost 8 bases to trimming and J lost 2 bases, with 19 bases between them. As DNA, the CDR3 is TGTGCCAGCCGATTAGCCCTAGCCGACCCCTACGAGCAGTACTTC. The encoded protein is CASRLALADPYEQYF.

This clone was detected only a few times. DNA for the CDR3: TGTGCCAGCTCACCTCAGGGGGCTGATAATTCACCCCTCCACTTT. Translated, it gives CASSPQGADNSPLHF. The rearrangement joins TRBV18 to TRBJ1-6, with 8 bases that match TRBD1. CDR1 is KGHSH and CDR2 is LQKENI in the germline V gene. J was trimmed by 5 bases and V by 3 bases; bases with no gene match: 3. The CDR3 has 15 amino acids.

The chain uses TRBV9 and TRBJ2-2; the match to TRBD2 covers 7 bases. Germline CDR1 reads SGDLS; CDR2 reads YYNGEE. There are 16 residues in the CDR3. J lost 4 bases, V lost 4 bases, and 10 bases had no gene match. CDR3: CASSRTGTTGTGELFF. In DNA, the CDR3 is TGTGCCAGCAGCCGCACCGGGACTACGGGCACCGGGGAGCTGTTTTTT.

The chain combines TRBV6-5 with TRBJ2-1, with 9 bases aligning to TRBD2. V shed 9 bases, J shed 7 bases, and the junction held 13 bases outside the gene matches. The CDR3 has 15 amino acids. The V gene's germline CDR1 is MNHEY and CDR2 SVGAGI. Written as DNA, the CDR3 is TGTGCCAGTACAAAAGCGGGAGGTGTCTTGAATGAGCAGTTCTTC. Protein product: CASTKAGGVLNEQFF.

The chain links TRBV10-3 to TRBJ2-7; 8 positions match TRBD2. This CDR3 region has 13 residues. The germline V gene encodes CDR1 ENHRY and CDR2 SYGVKD. J was trimmed by 1 base and V by 9 bases; bases with no gene match: 5. The CDR3 DNA sequence: TGTGCCATGGCGGGGGGAGAGTCCTACGAGCAGTACTTC. Residues: CAMAGGESYEQYF.

This clone was observed once. The V and J genes are TRBV7-8 and TRBJ2-7, with 8 positions matching TRBD1. Germline CDR1 is SGHVS and CDR2 is FQNEAQ. The CDR3 is made up of 19 amino acids. The J segment lost 3 bases and the V segment lost 0 bases, leaving 16 bases of the junction unmatched. This CDR3 is CASSLANVRGLQINYEQYF. The CDR3 DNA is TGTGCCAGCAGCTTAGCGAATGTCAGGGGGCTCCAAATAAACTACGAGCAGTACTTC.

The gene calls are TRBV19 and TRBJ1-6; TRBD1 agrees at 8 bases. Per germline, CDR1 LNHDA and CDR2 SQIVND (reference sequence). V was pared by 5 bases and J by 10 bases, with 4 bases of the junction left unmatched. This CDR3 region has 13 residues. CDR3 residues: CASSPQGDSPLHF. CDR3 nucleotides: TGTGCCAGTAGTCCACAGGGGGACTCACCCCTCCACTTT.

This chain joins TRBV6-6 and TRBJ1-3; no definite D call. Germline V gene sequence: CDR1 MNHNY, CDR2 SVGAGI (reference sequence). The V and J ends lost 8 bases and 0 bases respectively, with 14 bases between them. The CDR3 has 15 residues. The CDR3 DNA sequence: TGTGCCAGCCGGCCAGGTATCGGCTCTGGAAACACCATATATTTT. As protein: CASRPGIGSGNTIYF.